The 24 T cell receptor beta chains reported below all come from one sample, sequenced in a study of blood T cell repertoires in COVID-19. This table comes from immunoSEQ multiplex PCR, and its TCRdb copy is limited to in-frame clones, with some not included. The sample gives 160,000 or so clones, roughly 89% of which show up once; 3.9% is in the top ten. What was sequenced was peripheral blood. All receptors come from a woman aged 55-70 years who had recovered from COVID-19.

The chain is built from TRBV28 and TRBJ1-1; 7 bases are shared with TRBD1. Germline V CDR1 and CDR2: MDHEN, SYDVKM. V gave up 6 bases and J gave up 2 bases; unmatched junction bases: 3. The length of the CDR3 is 13 residues. In nucleotides, the CDR3 is TGTGCCAGCAGGAGACAGGGTAACACTGAAGCTTTCTTT. It specifies CASRRQGNTEAFF.

The chain uses TRBV2 and TRBJ1-5; D may be TRBD1 (5 bases). Trimming left V 4 bases short and J 5 bases short, with 12 bases between. CDR3 size: 14 residues. Germline loops: CDR1 SNHLY, CDR2 FYNNEI. The CDR3 is CASSGQPGDQPQHF. The CDR3 bases are TGTGCCAGCAGTGGACAGCCTGGAGATCAGCCCCAGCATTTT.

In nucleotides, the CDR3 is TGCAGTGCTAGCGGTGGTGGCTACACCTTC. Protein product: CSASGGGYTF. The chain employs TRBV20-1 and TRBJ1-2; unclear D gene. Deletions cut 3 bases from V and 7 bases from J, with 6 bases between. This CDR3 spans 10 amino acids. Per germline, CDR1 DFQATT and CDR2 SNEGSKA (reference sequence).

This rearrangement joins TRBV5-4 to TRBJ1-1; 9 positions match TRBD1. V lost 4 bases and J lost 1; bases outside the gene matches: 2. Germline-derived CDR1 and CDR2 are SGHNT and YYREEE (reference sequence). This CDR3 is built from 14 residues. This chain's CDR3 is CASSKGQGNTEAFF. CDR3 sequence (DNA): TGTGCCAGCAGCAAGGGACAGGGGAACACTGAAGCTTTCTTT.

The chain is built from TRBV4-3 and TRBJ2-2; no reliable D call. Trimming stripped 0 bases from V and 4 bases from J, with 9 bases between. The CDR3 has 15 amino acids. Germline CDR1 and CDR2: LGHNA and YSLEER. The CDR3 nucleotides read TGCGCCAGCAGCCAAGATACTGGCGGCACCGGGGAGCTGTTTTTT. Translating it yields CASSQDTGGTGELFF.

V gene TRBV6-2 or TRBV6-3 combines with J gene TRBJ1-5; D uncertain. CDR1 and CDR2 (germline): MNHEY, SVGEGT. The V gene lost 2 bases and the J gene lost 2 bases, with 10 bases spanning the gap. The CDR3 loop spans 15 amino acids. CDR3 sequence reads: CASSYRGIGNQPQHF. CDR3 DNA sequence: TGTGCCAGCAGTTACCGGGGAATCGGCAATCAGCCCCAGCATTTT.

The chain uses TRBV5-6 and TRBJ2-5, with TRBD2 identical over 8 bases. This CDR3 has 13 amino acids. J lost 5 bases, V lost 9 bases, and 9 bases had no gene match. Germline CDR1 reads SGHDT; CDR2 reads YYEEEE. The chain's CDR3 is CATSGRVGETQYF. The CDR3 DNA reads as TGTGCCACCTCCGGGAGGGTAGGGGAGACCCAGTACTTC.

This clone was observed a few times. The J gene is TRBJ1-2, the V gene TRBV5-1; D is uncertain. V shed 0 bases and J shed 2 bases, with 14 bases lying between them. CDR1 SGHRS and CDR2 YFSETQ come from the germline V gene. The CDR3 runs 16 residues. The CDR3 reads CASSLDWAGTNYGYTF. The CDR3 DNA sequence: TGCGCCAGCAGCTTGGACTGGGCAGGAACAAACTATGGCTACACCTTC.

The chain recombines TRBV28 with TRBJ2-7; 10 bases are a match to TRBD2. Germline V lookup: CDR1 MDHEN, CDR2 SYDVKM. The CDR3 has 17 residues. V lost 5 bases and J lost 6; bases outside the gene matches: 16. The CDR3 spells CASSPPQRGGVLPEQYF. For the CDR3, the DNA is TGTGCCAGCAGTCCCCCCCAGCGGGGGGGAGTCCTACCCGAGCAGTACTTC. The full variable domain, its missing parts supplied by reference TRBV28 and TRBJ2-7, is DVKVTQSSRYLVKRTGEKVFLECVQDMDHENMFWYRQDPGLGLRLIYFSYDVKMKEKGDIPEGYSVSREKKERFSLILESASTNQTSMYLCASSPPQRGGVLPEQYFGPGTRLTVT.

The chain combines TRBV13 with TRBJ2-3; the match to TRBD1 covers 7 bases. The V gene's germline CDR1 is PRHDT and CDR2 FYEKMQ (reference sequence). This CDR3 spans 14 amino acids. With 5 bases clipped from V and 4 bases from J, the junction kept 6 bases outside the gene matches. The DNA for the CDR3 is TGTGCCAGCAGCCCCAGGGGGACCGCAGATACGCAGTATTTT. It is translated as CASSPRGTADTQYF.

This chain links TRBV10-3 with TRBJ2-3, with a possible D match to TRBD2 (6 bases). V lost 6 bases and J lost 6, with 16 bases in between. There are 14 residues in the CDR3. The V gene's germline CDR1 is ENHRY and CDR2 SYGVKD. The CDR3 here is CAIRLASGGDTQYF. CDR3 nucleotide sequence: TGTGCCATCAGGCTAGCGTCGGGCGGGGATACGCAGTATTTT.

The rearrangement joins TRBV10-3 to TRBJ1-2, with TRBD1 identical over 7 bases. The V gene's germline CDR1 is ENHRY and CDR2 SYGVKD. V lost 8 bases, J lost 0 bases, and 6 bases stayed unmatched. This CDR3 is built from 14 residues. CDR3 DNA sequence: TGTGCCATCTTGGGGACAGATTCTAACTATGGCTACACCTTC. Amino acids: CAILGTDSNYGYTF.

The chain carries TRBV7-3 and TRBJ1-2, with D perhaps matching TRBD1 (6 bases). Germline V gene sequence: CDR1 SGHTA, CDR2 FQGTGA. Trimming pared 5 bases from V and 5 bases from J, leaving 18 bases between. This CDR3 is 15 amino acids long. DNA for the CDR3: TGTGCCAGCAGCCCCCGGGACACCCTAAGTTATGGCTACACCTTC. It encodes CASSPRDTLSYGYTF. Based on the CDR3 plus reference TRBV7-3 and TRBJ1-2, the full variable domain is GAGVSQTPSNKVTEKGKYVELRCDPISGHTALYWYRQSLGQGPEFLIYFQGTGAADDSGLPNDRFFAVRPEGSVSTLKIQRTERGDSAVYLCASSPRDTLSYGYTFGSGTRLTVV.

This clone has a handful of counts. DNA of the CDR3: TGTGCCACCAGCCTCCCCGGCGTGCAGCCGCGGGGCTACACCTTC. Translating it yields CATSLPGVQPRGYTF. The chain is built from TRBV15 and TRBJ1-2; no clear D. Germline-derived CDR1 and CDR2 are LNHNV and YYDKDF (reference sequence). CDR3 length: 15 amino acids. The germline V and J ends were trimmed by 5 bases and 8 bases, with 21 bases remaining between them. The full variable domain, its missing parts supplied by reference TRBV15 and TRBJ1-2, is DAMVIQNPRYQVTQFGKPVTLSCSQTLNHNVMYWYQQKSSQAPKLLFHYYDKDFNNEADTPDNFQSRRPNTSFCFLDIRSPGLGDTAMYLCATSLPGVQPRGYTFGSGTRLTVV.

This chain connects TRBV7-9 to TRBJ2-1, with 9 positions matching TRBD2. J gave up 9 bases and V 1 base, and 10 bases lay outside the gene matches. CDR3 size: 16 residues. Germline V gives CDR1 SEHNR, CDR2 FQNEAQ (reference sequence). Here the CDR3 reads CASSLGLAGRLGEQFF. As DNA, the CDR3 is TGTGCCAGCAGCTTAGGTCTAGCGGGGCGACTGGGTGAGCAGTTCTTC.

The rearrangement links TRBV28 to TRBJ2-7, with a tentative D call TRBD1 (6 bases). Trimming cost V 8 bases and J 2 bases, with 13 bases left between them. Germline assignment: CDR1 MDHEN and CDR2 SYDVKM. The CDR3 extends over 13 amino acids. CDR3 DNA sequence: TGTGCCAGCGGAAACAGGGCCCCCTACGAGCAGTACTTC. This sequence encodes CASGNRAPYEQYF. Complete variable domain (other parts from reference TRBV28 and TRBJ2-7): DVKVTQSSRYLVKRTGEKVFLECVQDMDHENMFWYRQDPGLGLRLIYFSYDVKMKEKGDIPEGYSVSREKKERFSLILESASTNQTSMYLCASGNRAPYEQYFGPGTRLTVT.

The chain employs TRBV19 and TRBJ1-1; D not resolved. Germline CDR1 reads LNHDA; CDR2 reads SQIVND (reference sequence). Trimming removed 7 bases at V and 5 bases at J, with 20 bases between. The length of the CDR3 is 15 residues. The CDR3 loop reads CASKPQSDGVTEAFF. DNA for the CDR3: TGTGCCAGTAAGCCCCAGTCGGACGGGGTTACTGAAGCTTTCTTT.

The genes are TRBV2 and TRBJ1-1, with a tentative D call TRBD1 (6 bases). From germline, CDR1 is SNHLY and CDR2 FYNNEI. V gave up 2 bases and J gave up 4 bases, with 14 bases separating them. The CDR3 is 15 residues long. In DNA, the CDR3 is TGTGCCAGCAGTGAACCCCCAGGGGTTAGCACTGAAGCTTTCTTT. It yields the protein CASSEPPGVSTEAFF. Full variable domain (outside the CDR3, taken from reference TRBV2 and TRBJ1-1): EPEVTQTPSHQVTQMGQEVILRCVPISNHLYFYWYRQILGQKVEFLVSFYNNEISEKSEIFDDQFSVERPDGSNFTLKIRSTKLEDSAMYFCASSEPPGVSTEAFFGQGTRLTVV.

The CDR3 DNA is TGTGCCAGCAGTTACTCGTTGGCGAACACTGAAGCTTTCTTT. This translates into CASSYSLANTEAFF. This sequence joins TRBV6-5 and TRBJ1-1, with D hard to call. Germline assignment: CDR1 MNHEY and CDR2 SVGAGI. The CDR3 has 14 residues. The V and J ends lost 0 bases and 1 base respectively, with 6 bases between them.

The chain employs TRBV5-1 and TRBJ1-1; D may be TRBD1 (5 bases). The CDR3 has 14 amino acids. V was pared by 3 bases and J by 7 bases, with 16 bases between. Per germline, CDR1 SGHRS and CDR2 YFSETQ. The CDR3 DNA follows: TGCGCCAGCAGCTCCACTGACAGACCCTTTGAAGCTTTCTTT. This codes for CASSSTDRPFEAFF.

The chain carries TRBV4-2 and TRBJ2-7; TRBD2 might be the D (6 bases). With 3 bases removed from V and 5 bases from J, the gap between germline ends came to 14 bases. Germline values: CDR1 LGHNA, CDR2 YNFKEQ. This CDR3 is 14 amino acids long. This CDR3 is CASSHPGGANEQYF. For the CDR3, the DNA is TGTGCCAGCAGCCACCCCGGAGGGGCCAACGAGCAGTACTTC.

V is TRBV27 and J is TRBJ2-1, with D maybe TRBD1 (6 bases). Trimming removed 3 bases from V and 13 bases from J, with 13 bases in between. Germline V gene lookup returns CDR1 MNHEY and CDR2 SMNVEV (reference sequence). The CDR3 sequence is 12 residues long. The CDR3 DNA reads TGTGCCAGCAGTTTGACAGGACGTATACAGTTCTTC. Amino acids: CASSLTGRIQFF.

The rearrangement uses TRBV19 and TRBJ1-1; 7 nucleotides align to TRBD1. Germline V gives CDR1 LNHDA, CDR2 SQIVND (reference sequence). This CDR3 comprises 14 residues. Trimming cost V 8 bases and J 6 bases; bases outside gene matches: 12. CDR3 coding DNA: TGTGCCAGTGTCGGTCAGGGGGTTAGCGCTGAAGCTTTCTTT. Encoded protein: CASVGQGVSAEAFF.

The J gene is TRBJ2-1, the V gene TRBV19; a possible D gene is TRBD1 (6 bases). This CDR3 spans 15 amino acids. Trimming pared 3 bases from V and 0 bases from J, leaving 9 bases between. Germline V gives CDR1 LNHDA, CDR2 SQIVND (reference sequence). For the CDR3, the DNA is TGTGCCAGTAGTATCGGGACAATCTCCTACAATGAGCAGTTCTTC. This gives the protein CASSIGTISYNEQFF. Drawing the rest from reference TRBV19 and TRBJ2-1, the complete variable domain is DGGITQSPKYLFRKEGQNVTLSCEQNLNHDAMYWYRQDPGQGLRLIYYSQIVNDFQKGDIAEGYSVSREKKESFPLTVTSAQKNPTAFYLCASSIGTISYNEQFFGPGTRLTVL.